The 30 T cell receptor beta chains below come from one sample, sequenced in a study of radiation and T cells in renal cell carcinoma. The assay was immunoSEQ multiplex PCR, and TCRdb's table has in-frame clones only and misses some. Of approximately 150,000 clones in the sample, 65% to 90% were seen once. Time point: blood 4 weeks post-SBRT, at nephrectomy. Treatment here: 15 Gy SBRT to primary tumor, nephrectomy 4 weeks later. Sample: blood, taken from a patient whose treatment included radiotherapy and nephrectomy. These receptors were obtained from a woman between 45 and 60 years old with renal cell carcinoma.

V and J are TRBV7-9 and TRBJ2-7; tentative D call: TRBD1 (6 bases). Germline lookup yields CDR1 SEHNR and CDR2 FQNEAQ (reference sequence). V lost 4 bases to trimming and J lost 5 bases, with 12 bases between them. The CDR3 has 13 amino acids. The CDR3 sequence: CASSSTGLHEQYF. CDR3 coding DNA: TGTGCCAGCAGCTCAACAGGGCTCCACGAGCAGTACTTC. The full variable domain, its missing parts supplied by reference TRBV7-9 and TRBJ2-7, is DTGVSQNPRHKITKRGQNVTFRCDPISEHNRLYWYRQTLGQGPEFLTYFQNEAQLEKSRLLSDRFSAERPKGSFSTLEIQRTEQGDSAMYLCASSSTGLHEQYFGPGTRLTVT.

The chain employs TRBV19 and TRBJ1-6, with D unclear. CDR1 LNHDA and CDR2 SQIVND come from the germline V gene (reference sequence). V lost 6 bases and J 5 bases, leaving 8 bases between the germline ends. This CDR3 comprises 13 residues. Here the CDR3 reads CASRQADNSPLHF. In nucleotides, the CDR3 is TGTGCCAGTAGGCAGGCGGATAATTCACCCCTCCACTTT.

J is TRBJ2-1 and V is TRBV27, with a weak D call TRBD1 (7 bases). Germline-derived CDR1 and CDR2 are MNHEY and SMNVEV (reference sequence). The CDR3 contains 16 residues. The V end was cut by 9 bases, the J end by 0 bases, with 18 bases between. Here the CDR3 DNA reads TGTGCCAGGCGGGACAGTTATTCTAGCTCCTACAATGAGCAGTTCTTC. Residues: CARRDSYSSSYNEQFF.

This chain uses TRBV9 with TRBJ2-3; D is ambiguous. Germline values: CDR1 SGDLS, CDR2 YYNGEE. Trimming removed 6 bases at V and 5 bases at J, with 22 bases between. The CDR3 is made up of 16 amino acids. The CDR3 bases are TGTGCCAGCACCCCCGGGTGGGCCCAACTGGGAGATACGCAGTATTTT. Its protein is CASTPGWAQLGDTQYF.

The CDR3, as DNA: TGTGCCAGCACCAACCTGGAGGTCCTGACTTTC. Translation gives CASTNLEVLTF. The V gene is TRBV21-1, the J gene TRBJ2-6; TRBD2 is the table's D call, not checked against the DNA. TRBV21-1 is annotated as a pseudogene. The CDR3 totals 11 residues.

CDR3 bases: TGTGCCATCAGTCGGACTAGCGGGGATTACAATGAGCAGTTCTTC. Translation: CAISRTSGDYNEQFF. This chain uses TRBV10-3 with TRBJ2-1; 12 nucleotides line up with TRBD2. The CDR3 contains 15 residues. V was pared by 5 bases and J by 4 bases, with 3 bases of the junction left unmatched. CDR1 is ENHRY, CDR2 SYGVKD, per germline.

The chain recombines TRBV19 with TRBJ2-7; TRBD2 is a possible D gene (6 bases). Germline-derived CDR1 and CDR2 are LNHDA and SQIVND (reference sequence). The CDR3 loop spans 13 amino acids. V was cut by 7 bases and J by 1 base, with 11 bases left in between. The CDR3: CASIPGDSYEQYF. CDR3 nucleotides: TGTGCCAGTATCCCGGGGGATTCCTACGAGCAGTACTTC. The entire variable domain, with the rest obtained from reference TRBV19 and TRBJ2-7, is as follows: DGGITQSPKYLFRKEGQNVTLSCEQNLNHDAMYWYRQDPGQGLRLIYYSQIVNDFQKGDIAEGYSVSREKKESFPLTVTSAQKNPTAFYLCASIPGDSYEQYFGPGTRLTVT.

The J gene is TRBJ1-4, the V gene TRBV28; TRBD1 aligns across 8 bases. The germline CDR1 and CDR2 sequences are MDHEN and SYDVKM. J was trimmed by 8 bases and V by 6 bases; bases with no gene match: 8. The CDR3 sequence is 14 residues long. For the CDR3, the DNA is TGTGCCAGCAGCACGACAGGGGAGGGGGAAAAACTGTTTTTT. Its translation: CASSTTGEGEKLFF.

The chain has TRBV10-3 and TRBJ2-2, with D possibly called TRBD1 or TRBD2 (7 bases each). Trimming cost V 2 bases and J 7 bases, with 17 bases left between them. This CDR3 spans 16 amino acids. CDR1 ENHRY and CDR2 SYGVKD come from the germline V gene. Written as DNA, the CDR3 is TGTGCCATCAGTGAGCCCCCCGACAGGGAGGGCGGGGAGCTGTTTTTT. Translated: CAISEPPDREGGELFF.

The V call is TRBV5-4, the J call TRBJ1-2; 8 nucleotides agree with TRBD1. The CDR3 spans 15 residues. Germline V gives CDR1 SGHNT, CDR2 YYREEE (reference sequence). Trimming cost V 4 bases and J 3 bases; bases outside gene matches: 8. DNA for the CDR3: TGTGCCAGCAGCCACCCCGGACAGGGTGACTATGGCTACACCTTC. This encodes CASSHPGQGDYGYTF.

This clone was seen a single time. J is TRBJ1-1 and V is TRBV7-2; D gene uncertain. Germline V gene data show CDR1 as SGHTA and CDR2 as FQGNSA. The length of the CDR3 is 16 residues. Deletions cut 5 bases from V and 3 bases from J, with 19 bases between. The CDR3 region is CASSDDRYPLDTEAFF. CDR3 nucleotide sequence: TGTGCCAGCAGCGACGACCGTTATCCTTTGGACACTGAAGCTTTCTTT.

CDR3 sequence: CASSATGSGNTIYF. CDR3 bases: TGTGCCAGCAGCGCAACAGGGTCTGGAAACACCATATATTTT. V and J are TRBV7-9 and TRBJ1-3; D perhaps matches TRBD1 (6 bases). The V and J ends lost 5 bases and 1 base respectively, with 9 bases between them. Germline CDR1 reads SEHNR; CDR2 reads FQNEAQ (reference sequence). CDR3 size: 14 residues.

The chain links TRBV18 to TRBJ2-7; TRBD1 aligns across 8 bases. This CDR3 has 15 residues. After removal of 4 bases from V and 5 bases from J, the junction contained 10 bases not matched to a gene. Germline-derived CDR1 and CDR2 are KGHSH and LQKENI. The CDR3 here is CASSLTRTGSNEQYF. The CDR3 bases are TGTGCCAGCTCACTGACCCGGACAGGGAGTAACGAGCAGTACTTC.

The rearrangement uses TRBV5-8 and TRBJ2-1; the D gene could be TRBD1 or TRBD2 (5 bases each). The CDR3 sequence is 19 residues long. The V and J ends lost 1 base and 6 bases respectively, with 26 bases between them. Germline V gene sequence: CDR1 SGHTS, CDR2 YDEGEE. CDR3 in amino acids: CASSLYPPRKGRVGNEQFF. Written as DNA, the CDR3 is TGTGCCAGCAGCTTGTACCCCCCCAGAAAGGGGCGGGTGGGCAATGAGCAGTTCTTC.

The chain employs TRBV5-4 and TRBJ1-5; perhaps TRBD1 as D (6 bases). V was pared by 4 bases and J by 6 bases, with 14 bases between. CDR1 is SGHNT, CDR2 YYREEE, per germline (reference sequence). The CDR3 totals 14 residues. The CDR3 bases are TGTGCCAGCAGCCAAGATTGGGGGGCTCAGCCCCAGCATTTT. Its translation: CASSQDWGAQPQHF. Complete variable domain (other parts from reference TRBV5-4 and TRBJ1-5): ETGVTQSPTHLIKTRGQQVTLRCSSQSGHNTVSWYQQALGQGPQFIFQYYREEENGRGNFPPRFSGLQFPNYSSELNVNALELDDSALYLCASSQDWGAQPQHFGDGTRLSIL.

The chain uses TRBV5-4 and TRBJ2-1, with 12 bases fitting TRBD2. This CDR3 comprises 15 residues. With V trimmed by 3 bases and J by 5 bases, 3 bases remained unmatched. Germline V CDR1 and CDR2: SGHNT, YYREEE (reference sequence). For the CDR3, the DNA is TGTGCCAGCAGCTCTAGCGGGAGGGAACACAATGAGCAGTTCTTC. Its protein product is CASSSSGREHNEQFF. The entire variable domain, with the rest obtained from reference TRBV5-4 and TRBJ2-1, is as follows: ETGVTQSPTHLIKTRGQQVTLRCSSQSGHNTVSWYQQALGQGPQFIFQYYREEENGRGNFPPRFSGLQFPNYSSELNVNALELDDSALYLCASSSSGREHNEQFFGPGTRLTVL.

This chain joins TRBV30 and TRBJ1-5; D is undetermined. The ends were cut back, 2 bases at V and 11 bases at J, with 16 bases in the middle. The CDR3 has 13 amino acids. CDR1 is GTSNPN and CDR2 is SVGIG in the germline V gene (reference sequence). In DNA, the CDR3 is TGTGCCTGGAGTACCCGGGAGGGAGAAGCCCAGCATTTT. Its protein is CAWSTREGEAQHF. The whole variable domain, filled in from reference TRBV30 and TRBJ1-5, reads SQTIHQWPATLVQPVGSPLSLECTVEGTSNPNLYWYRQAAGRGLQLLFYSVGIGQISSEVPQNLSASRPQDRQFILSSKKLLLSDSGFYLCAWSTREGEAQHFGDGTRLSIL.

V gene TRBV5-1 combines with J gene TRBJ2-4; TRBD1 might be the D (5 bases). Germline values: CDR1 SGHRS, CDR2 YFSETQ. The CDR3 contains 14 residues. V was pared by 3 bases and J by 6 bases, with 13 bases between. CDR3 nucleotides: TGCGCCAGCAGCTCGGGCCAGGGTACAAACATTCAGTACTTC. It codes for CASSSGQGTNIQYF.

The CDR3 bases are TGTGCCAGCAGTGCCGTCGCCGGGGGAGAGCAGTACTTC. This codes for CASSAVAGGEQYF. The chain joins TRBV6-4 to TRBJ2-7, with a weak D call TRBD2 (6 bases). There are 13 residues in the CDR3. Germline V lookup: CDR1 MRHNA, CDR2 SNTAGT. V gave up 4 bases and J gave up 7 bases, with 14 bases separating them.

This clone was counted a single time. V and J are TRBV5-5 and TRBJ2-7; perhaps D is TRBD1 or TRBD2 (5 bases each). Trimming shortened V by 4 bases and J by 1 base, and 12 bases separated the two germline ends. CDR3 length: 14 residues. The germline V gene has CDR1 SGHKS and CDR2 YYEKEE (reference sequence). The CDR3, as DNA: TGTGCCAGCAGCCGCAGGGACGGATCCTACGAGCAGTACTTC. Protein product: CASSRRDGSYEQYF.

This clone came up once. V usage is TRBV5-8 and J usage is TRBJ2-3; D may be TRBD1 or TRBD2 (5 bases each). The V gene's germline CDR1 is SGHTS and CDR2 YDEGEE. Trimming left V 2 bases short and J 1 base short, with 11 bases between. This CDR3 has 15 amino acids. CDR3 in DNA: TGTGCCAGCAGCTTCGGGACGCCAGGCACAGATACGCAGTATTTT. Its protein is CASSFGTPGTDTQYF.

V usage is TRBV6-5 and J usage is TRBJ2-7; possibly TRBD2 for D (5 bases). The germline V gene encodes CDR1 MNHEY and CDR2 SVGAGI. There are 15 residues in the CDR3. The V gene lost 5 bases and the J gene lost 2 bases, with 16 bases spanning the gap. For the CDR3, the DNA is TGTGCCAGCAGTACCGCGGGCAGTGCCCCCTACGAGCAGTACTTC. As protein: CASSTAGSAPYEQYF.

This chain links TRBV5-6 with TRBJ2-2, with D perhaps TRBD2 (5 bases). The V end was cut by 4 bases, the J end by 4 bases, with 11 bases between. Germline-derived CDR1 and CDR2 are SGHDT and YYEEEE. The CDR3 consists of 14 residues. CDR3 nucleotide sequence: TGTGCCAGCAGCAGACTACCTTCCACCGGGGAGCTGTTTTTT. Protein: CASSRLPSTGELFF.

The chain couples TRBV9 to TRBJ2-7; TRBD2 matches at 7 bases. The CDR3 loop spans 15 amino acids. Losses at the gene ends were 2 bases for V and 6 bases for J; bases not matched to a gene: 11. Germline CDR1 and CDR2: SGDLS and YYNGEE. The CDR3 spells CASSVGGTPFSEQYF. The CDR3 bases are TGTGCCAGCAGCGTGGGGGGGACCCCTTTTAGCGAGCAGTACTTC.

The chain carries TRBV10-3 and TRBJ1-2, with no clear D. The CDR3 totals 15 residues. Trimming pared 0 bases from V and 5 bases from J, leaving 13 bases between. Germline CDR1 reads ENHRY; CDR2 reads SYGVKD. CDR3 amino acids: CAISESLSARYGYTF. The DNA of the CDR3 is TGTGCCATCAGTGAGTCGCTGTCGGCTCGATATGGCTACACCTTC.

The chain recombines TRBV6-5 with TRBJ1-1; 7 nucleotides line up with TRBD1. V gave up 6 bases and J gave up 0 bases; unmatched junction bases: 7. The germline V gene has CDR1 MNHEY and CDR2 SVGAGI. CDR3 size: 15 residues. Here the CDR3 reads CASRAGQEMNTEAFF. The CDR3 DNA reads as TGTGCCAGCAGGGCCGGACAGGAGATGAACACTGAAGCTTTCTTT.

This clone was counted between two and nine times. This chain links TRBV16 with TRBJ1-4; TRBD1 matches 7 bases. V gave up 1 base and J gave up 7 bases; unmatched junction bases: 6. The CDR3 runs 15 residues. Per germline, CDR1 KGHSY and CDR2 FQNENV. The CDR3 DNA reads as TGTGCCAGCAGCCAATTCTTAGGGGGCGGTGAAAAACTGTTTTTT. Its translation: CASSQFLGGGEKLFF.

Here the CDR3 DNA reads TGTGCCTGGAGTGGACAGGGCGAGCGTGAAAAACTGTTTTTT. Translated, it gives CAWSGQGEREKLFF. The chain is built from TRBV30 and TRBJ1-4; 7 bases are a match to TRBD1. The V gene's germline CDR1 is GTSNPN and CDR2 SVGIG (reference sequence). After removal of 1 base from V and 7 bases from J, the junction contained 6 bases not matched to a gene. This CDR3 has 14 residues. Looking up the rest from reference TRBV30 and TRBJ1-4 gives the full variable domain: SQTIHQWPATLVQPVGSPLSLECTVEGTSNPNLYWYRQAAGRGLQLLFYSVGIGQISSEVPQNLSASRPQDRQFILSSKKLLLSDSGFYLCAWSGQGEREKLFFGSGTQLSVL.

The genes are TRBV28 and TRBJ2-1; D possibly uses TRBD1 or TRBD2 (5 bases each). V lost 8 bases and J lost 0, with 8 bases in between. This CDR3 region has 13 residues. CDR1 and CDR2 (germline): MDHEN, SYDVKM. The CDR3 DNA reads TGTGCCAGCGGGGGACCCTCCTACAATGAGCAGTTCTTC. This sequence encodes CASGGPSYNEQFF.

This clone was counted only a few times. J is TRBJ2-7 and V is TRBV5-6; D may be TRBD2 (5 bases). The V end lost 4 bases, the J end lost 3 bases, and 8 bases lay between the germline ends. Germline loops: CDR1 SGHDT, CDR2 YYEEEE. This CDR3 is built from 12 residues. The CDR3 bases are TGTGCCAGCAGCGCCGGGGTCTACGAGCAGTACTTC. Protein sequence: CASSAGVYEQYF.